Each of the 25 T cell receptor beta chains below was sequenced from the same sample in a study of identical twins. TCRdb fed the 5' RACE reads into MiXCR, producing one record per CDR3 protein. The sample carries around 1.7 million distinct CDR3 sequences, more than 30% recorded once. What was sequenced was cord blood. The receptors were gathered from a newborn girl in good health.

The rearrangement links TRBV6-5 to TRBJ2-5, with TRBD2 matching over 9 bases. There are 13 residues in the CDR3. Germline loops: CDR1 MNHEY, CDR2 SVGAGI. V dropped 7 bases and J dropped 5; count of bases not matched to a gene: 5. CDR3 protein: CASNLAGAETQYF. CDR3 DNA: TGTGCCAGCAATTTAGCGGGAGCGGAGACCCAGTACTTC.

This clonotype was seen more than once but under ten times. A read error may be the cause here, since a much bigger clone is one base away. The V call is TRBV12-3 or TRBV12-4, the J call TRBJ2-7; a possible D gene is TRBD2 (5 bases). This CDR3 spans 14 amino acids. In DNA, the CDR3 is TGTGCCGGCAGTTTTCTGGGGAGCTCCTACGAGCAGTACTTC. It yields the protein CAGSFLGSSYEQYF.

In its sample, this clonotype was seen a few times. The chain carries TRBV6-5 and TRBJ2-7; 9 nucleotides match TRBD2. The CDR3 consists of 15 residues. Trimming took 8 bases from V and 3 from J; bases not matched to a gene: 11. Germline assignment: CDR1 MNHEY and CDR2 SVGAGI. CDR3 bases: TGTGCCAGCTTTACCCTAGCGGGGCGGGACTACGAGCAGTACTTC. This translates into CASFTLAGRDYEQYF.

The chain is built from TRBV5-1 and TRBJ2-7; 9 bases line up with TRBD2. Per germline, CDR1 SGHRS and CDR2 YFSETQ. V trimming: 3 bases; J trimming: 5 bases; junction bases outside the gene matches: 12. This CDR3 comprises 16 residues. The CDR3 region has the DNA TGCGCCAGCAGCTCCATAGCGGGAGAGCGGGTCAACGAGCAGTACTTC. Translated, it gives CASSSIAGERVNEQYF.

The CDR3 loop is CASSLAGRTGVGEQYF. Written as DNA, the CDR3 is TGTGCCAGCAGCTTAGCGGGACGGACAGGGGTCGGCGAGCAGTACTTC. The rearrangement uses TRBV7-8 and TRBJ2-4; TRBD1 matches at 9 bases. Gene TRBJ2-7 matches the end of the DNA better, so the J call may be wrong. CDR3 length: 16 amino acids. Germline V gene lookup returns CDR1 SGHVS and CDR2 FQNEAQ.

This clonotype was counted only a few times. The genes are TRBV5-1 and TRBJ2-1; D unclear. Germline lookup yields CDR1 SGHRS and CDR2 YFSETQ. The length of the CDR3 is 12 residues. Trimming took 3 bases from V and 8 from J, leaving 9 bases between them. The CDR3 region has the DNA TGCGCCAGCAGCTACCTAGGCCATGAGCAGTTCTTC. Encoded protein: CASSYLGHEQFF.

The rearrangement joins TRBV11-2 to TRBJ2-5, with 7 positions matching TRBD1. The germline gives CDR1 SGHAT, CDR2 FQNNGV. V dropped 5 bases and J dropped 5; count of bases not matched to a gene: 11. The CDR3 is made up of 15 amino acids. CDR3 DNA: TGTGCCAGCAGCATACGCTTGGGACAGTCGGAGACCCAGTACTTC. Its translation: CASSIRLGQSETQYF.

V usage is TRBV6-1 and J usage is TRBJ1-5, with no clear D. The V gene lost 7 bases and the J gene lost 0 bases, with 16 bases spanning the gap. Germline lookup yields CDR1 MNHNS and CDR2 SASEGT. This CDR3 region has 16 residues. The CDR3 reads CASISIFAGSNQPQHF. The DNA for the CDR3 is TGTGCCAGCATCTCGATATTTGCAGGTAGCAATCAGCCCCAGCATTTT.

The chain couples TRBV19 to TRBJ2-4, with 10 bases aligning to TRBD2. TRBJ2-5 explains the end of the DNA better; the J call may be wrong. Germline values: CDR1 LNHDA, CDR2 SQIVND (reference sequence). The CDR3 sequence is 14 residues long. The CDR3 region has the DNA TGTGCCAGTAGTATATCCCCTAGCGGGGGGACCCAGTACTTC. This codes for CASSISPSGGTQYF.

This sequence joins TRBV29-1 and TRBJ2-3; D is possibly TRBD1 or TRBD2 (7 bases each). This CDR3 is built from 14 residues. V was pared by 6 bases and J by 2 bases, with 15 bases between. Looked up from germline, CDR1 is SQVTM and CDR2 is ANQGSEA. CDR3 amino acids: CSVHRGGNTDTQYF. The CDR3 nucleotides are TGCAGCGTCCACAGGGGAGGGAACACAGATACGCAGTATTTT.

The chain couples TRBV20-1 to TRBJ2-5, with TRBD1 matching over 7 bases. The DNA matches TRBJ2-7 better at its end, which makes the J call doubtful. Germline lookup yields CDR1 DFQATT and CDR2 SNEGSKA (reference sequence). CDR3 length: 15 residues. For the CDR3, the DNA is TGCAGTGCTAGAGATCCCTGGACAGGTACCTACGAGCAGTACTTC. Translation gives CSARDPWTGTYEQYF.

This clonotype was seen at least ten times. CDR3 sequence (DNA): TGTGCCAGCAGTTTATCAGTTGCCCTGGGCTACGAGCAGTACTTC. Protein sequence: CASSLSVALGYEQYF. V usage is TRBV28 and J usage is TRBJ2-7; unclear D gene. Trimming cost V 1 base and J 3 bases, with 13 bases left between them. CDR3 length equals 15 residues. Germline lookup yields CDR1 MDHEN and CDR2 SYDVKM.

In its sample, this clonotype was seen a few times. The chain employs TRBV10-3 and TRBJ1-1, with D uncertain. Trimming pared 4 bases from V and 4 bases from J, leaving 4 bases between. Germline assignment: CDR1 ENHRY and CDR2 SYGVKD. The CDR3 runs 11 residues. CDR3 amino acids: CAISAGTEAFF. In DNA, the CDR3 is TGTGCCATCAGTGCGGGCACTGAAGCTTTCTTT.

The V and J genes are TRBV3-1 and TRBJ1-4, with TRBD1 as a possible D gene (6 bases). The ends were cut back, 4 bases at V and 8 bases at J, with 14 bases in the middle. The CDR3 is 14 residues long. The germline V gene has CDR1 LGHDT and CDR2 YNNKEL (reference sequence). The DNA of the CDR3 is TGTGCCAGCAGCCTGGGGGGGCATGAGGAAAAACTGTTTTTT. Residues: CASSLGGHEEKLFF.

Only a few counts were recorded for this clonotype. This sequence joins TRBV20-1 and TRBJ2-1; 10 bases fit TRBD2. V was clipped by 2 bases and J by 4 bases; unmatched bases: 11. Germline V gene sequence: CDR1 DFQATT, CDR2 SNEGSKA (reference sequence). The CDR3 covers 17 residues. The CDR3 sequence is CSARMTLTSGPYNEQFF. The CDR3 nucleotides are TGCAGTGCTAGAATGACCCTGACTAGCGGGCCTTACAATGAGCAGTTCTTC.

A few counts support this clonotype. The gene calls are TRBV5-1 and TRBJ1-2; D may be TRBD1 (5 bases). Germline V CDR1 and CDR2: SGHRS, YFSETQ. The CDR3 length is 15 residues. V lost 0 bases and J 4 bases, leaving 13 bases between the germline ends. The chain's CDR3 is CASSLDPGPGYGYTF. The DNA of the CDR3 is TGCGCCAGCAGCTTGGATCCGGGACCCGGCTATGGCTACACCTTC.

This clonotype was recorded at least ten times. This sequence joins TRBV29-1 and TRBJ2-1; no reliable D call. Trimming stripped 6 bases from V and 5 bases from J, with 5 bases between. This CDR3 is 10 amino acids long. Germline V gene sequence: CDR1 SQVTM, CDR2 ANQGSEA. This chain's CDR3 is CSVLDNEQFF. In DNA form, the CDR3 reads TGCAGCGTCTTAGACAATGAGCAGTTCTTC.

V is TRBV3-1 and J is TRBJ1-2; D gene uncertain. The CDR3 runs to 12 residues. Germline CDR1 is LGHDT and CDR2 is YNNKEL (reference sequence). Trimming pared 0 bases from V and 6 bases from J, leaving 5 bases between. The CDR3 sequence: CASSQEGHGYTF. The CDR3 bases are TGTGCCAGCAGCCAAGAAGGCCATGGCTACACCTTC. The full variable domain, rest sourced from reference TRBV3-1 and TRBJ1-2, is DTAVSQTPKYLVTQMGNDKSIKCEQNLGHDTMYWYKQDSKKFLKIMFSYNNKELIINETVPNRFSPKSPDKAHLNLHINSLELGDSAVYFCASSQEGHGYTFGSGTRLTVV.

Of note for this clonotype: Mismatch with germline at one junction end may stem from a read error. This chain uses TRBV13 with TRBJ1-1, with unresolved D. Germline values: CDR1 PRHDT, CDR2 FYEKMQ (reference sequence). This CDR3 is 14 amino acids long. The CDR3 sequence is CAGSLAVVDTEAFF. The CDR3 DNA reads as TGTGCCGGCAGCTTAGCGGTGGTGGACACTGAAGCTTTCTTT.

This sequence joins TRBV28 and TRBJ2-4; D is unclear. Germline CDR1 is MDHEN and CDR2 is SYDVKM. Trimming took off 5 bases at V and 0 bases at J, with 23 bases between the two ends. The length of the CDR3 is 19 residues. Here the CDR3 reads CASSILPGRGTLAKNIQYF. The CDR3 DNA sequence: TGTGCCAGCAGTATTCTCCCCGGCCGCGGAACATTAGCCAAAAACATTCAGTACTTC. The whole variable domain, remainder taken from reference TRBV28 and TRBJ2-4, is DVKVTQSSRYLVKRTGEKVFLECVQDMDHENMFWYRQDPGLGLRLIYFSYDVKMKEKGDIPEGYSVSREKKERFSLILESASTNQTSMYLCASSILPGRGTLAKNIQYFGAGTRLSVL.

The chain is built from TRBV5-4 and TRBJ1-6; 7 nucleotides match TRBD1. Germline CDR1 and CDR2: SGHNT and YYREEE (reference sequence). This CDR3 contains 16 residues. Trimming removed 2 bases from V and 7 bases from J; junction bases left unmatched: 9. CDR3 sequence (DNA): TGTGCCAGCAGCTTTAACGCGGGACAGAAAAATTCACCCCTCCACTTT. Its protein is CASSFNAGQKNSPLHF.

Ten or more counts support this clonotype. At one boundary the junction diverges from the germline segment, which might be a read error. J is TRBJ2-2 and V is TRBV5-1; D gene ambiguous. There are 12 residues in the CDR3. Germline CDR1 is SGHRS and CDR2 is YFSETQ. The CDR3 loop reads CASSLVPGELFF. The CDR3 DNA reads TGTGCCAGCAGCTTAGTGCCCGGGGAGCTGTTTTTT. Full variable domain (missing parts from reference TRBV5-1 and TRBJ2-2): KAGVTQTPRYLIKTRGQQVTLSCSPISGHRSVSWYQQTPGQGLQFLFEYFSETQRNKGNFPGRFSGRQFSNSRSEMNVSTLELGDSALYLCASSLVPGELFFGEGSRLTVL.

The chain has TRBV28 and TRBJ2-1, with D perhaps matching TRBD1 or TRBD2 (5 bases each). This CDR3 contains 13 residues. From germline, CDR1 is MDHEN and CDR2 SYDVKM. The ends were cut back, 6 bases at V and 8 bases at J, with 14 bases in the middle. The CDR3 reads CASSAGRVYEQFF. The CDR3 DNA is TGTGCCAGCAGCGCGGGCAGGGTCTATGAGCAGTTCTTC.

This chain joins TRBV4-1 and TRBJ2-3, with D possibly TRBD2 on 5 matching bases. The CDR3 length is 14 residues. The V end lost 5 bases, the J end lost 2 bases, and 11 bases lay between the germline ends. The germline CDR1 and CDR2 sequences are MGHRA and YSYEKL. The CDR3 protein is CASSAGIFTDTQYF. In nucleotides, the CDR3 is TGCGCCAGCAGCGCCGGGATCTTCACAGATACGCAGTATTTT.

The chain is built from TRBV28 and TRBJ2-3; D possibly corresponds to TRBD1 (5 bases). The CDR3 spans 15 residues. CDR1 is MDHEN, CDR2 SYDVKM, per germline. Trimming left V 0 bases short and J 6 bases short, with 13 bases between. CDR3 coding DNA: TGTGCCAGCAGTTTATGGGTGGGCAGGGCGGATACGCAGTATTTT. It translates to CASSLWVGRADTQYF.